Below are 27 T cell receptor beta chains sequenced from a single sample in a study of neurological immune-mediated disorders. TCRdb called the 5' RACE reads again in MiXCR, with one record for every CDR3 protein. The table lists about 55,000 distinct CDR3 sequences, about 4% of them singletons. Sample: PBMCs. These receptors all come from a man aged 45 to 65 with multiple sclerosis.

There are many counts of this clonotype. This chain links TRBV20-1 with TRBJ2-5; no clear D. Germline V gives CDR1 DFQATT, CDR2 SNEGSKA (reference sequence). V lost 5 bases and J 5 bases, leaving 12 bases between the germline ends. The length of the CDR3 is 12 residues. DNA for the CDR3: TGCAGTGCTGGCCACGGGTCGGAGACCCAGTACTTC. Translation gives CSAGHGSETQYF.

This clonotype was found many times. The rearrangement links TRBV5-1 to TRBJ2-1, with D maybe TRBD2 (5 bases). Looked up from germline, CDR1 is SGHRS and CDR2 is YFSETQ. V was shortened by 1 base and J by 5 bases, with 10 bases between the two germline ends. The CDR3 is made up of 14 amino acids. In DNA form, the CDR3 reads TGCGCCAGCAGCTTGATAGACGGGAACAATGAGCAGTTCTTC. Translated, it gives CASSLIDGNNEQFF.

This clonotype was observed many times. V usage is TRBV28 and J usage is TRBJ2-1, with D tentatively TRBD2 (5 bases). Germline loops: CDR1 MDHEN, CDR2 SYDVKM. Trimming pared 2 bases from V and 6 bases from J, leaving 17 bases between. The CDR3 length is 16 residues. CDR3 protein: CASSLIWGVSVNEQFF. For the CDR3, the DNA is TGTGCCAGCAGTTTAATATGGGGTGTTAGCGTCAATGAGCAGTTCTTC. Combining the CDR3 with reference TRBV28 and TRBJ2-1 gives the whole variable domain DVKVTQSSRYLVKRTGEKVFLECVQDMDHENMFWYRQDPGLGLRLIYFSYDVKMKEKGDIPEGYSVSREKKERFSLILESASTNQTSMYLCASSLIWGVSVNEQFFGPGTRLTVL.

This clonotype has at least ten counts. The chain links TRBV29-1 to TRBJ2-3; TRBD1 is a possible D gene (6 bases). The CDR3 contains 13 residues. Germline V gives CDR1 SQVTM, CDR2 ANQGSEA. Trimming removed 5 bases at V and 1 base at J, with 10 bases between. DNA for the CDR3: TGCAGCGTTCGGAAGGGGGGCACAGATACGCAGTATTTT. The encoded protein is CSVRKGGTDTQYF.

In this sample, this clonotype turned up many times. This chain connects TRBV20-1 to TRBJ2-7, with TRBD1 matching over 8 bases. V was pared by 3 bases and J by 4 bases, with 8 bases of the junction left unmatched. The CDR3 totals 14 residues. Germline assignment: CDR1 DFQATT and CDR2 SNEGSKA (reference sequence). CDR3 protein: CSASRGTGPYEQYF. The DNA for the CDR3 is TGCAGTGCTAGCCGTGGGACAGGCCCTTACGAGCAGTACTTC.

This clonotype was observed at least ten times. CDR3 coding DNA: TGTGCCAGCAGCTTAGCGTCGGGGAATGGCTACACCTTC. It yields the protein CASSLASGNGYTF. The genes are TRBV7-9 and TRBJ1-2; D not resolved. Germline values: CDR1 SEHNR, CDR2 FQNEAQ (reference sequence). Trimming left V 0 bases short and J 6 bases short, with 8 bases between. This CDR3 has 13 amino acids.

This clonotype occurred many times. This chain links TRBV5-8 with TRBJ2-7; D not certain. In germline, CDR1 is SGHTS, CDR2 YDEGEE. The CDR3 contains 14 residues. Between the trimmed V and J ends, which lost 0 bases and 6 bases, there was a span of 13 bases. CDR3 nucleotides: TGTGCCAGCAGCTTGGGTGGCAAATTGGCCGAGCAGTACTTC. It yields the protein CASSLGGKLAEQYF.

In this sample, this clonotype turned up many times. This rearrangement joins TRBV7-2 to TRBJ2-7; TRBD2 matches at 11 bases. The CDR3 contains 16 residues. Trimming removed 4 bases from V and 2 bases from J; junction bases left unmatched: 7. Germline-derived CDR1 and CDR2 are SGHTA and FQGNSA. CDR3 DNA sequence: TGTGCCAGCAGCTGGACTAGCGGGCTTTCCCCCTACGAGCAGTACTTC. This gives the protein CASSWTSGLSPYEQYF.

This clonotype was detected ten times or more. This chain connects TRBV7-6 to TRBJ2-3; D is unclear. V was pared by 5 bases and J by 14 bases, with 17 bases between. The germline gives CDR1 SGHVS, CDR2 FNYEAQ. This CDR3 region has 12 residues. Here the CDR3 reads CASSTASQPRYF. In DNA form, the CDR3 reads TGTGCCAGCAGCACTGCCTCACAGCCTCGGTATTTT.

CDR3 bases: TGCAGTGCTAGAGATCGATCCCTAGGTCGGGACACAAACGGAGCTGGGGCCAACGTCCTGACTTTC. Protein: CSARDRSLGRDTNGAGANVLTF. The rearrangement uses TRBV20-1 and TRBJ2-6, with a possible D match to TRBD1 (6 bases). CDR3 length: 22 residues. V was clipped by 0 bases and J by 2 bases, with 29 bases between them. The germline CDR1 and CDR2 sequences are DFQATT and SNEGSKA (reference sequence).

This clonotype came up many times. The chain uses TRBV29-1 and TRBJ2-1, with D possibly being TRBD2 (5 bases). The V end lost 3 bases, the J end lost 10 bases, and 19 bases lay between the germline ends. This CDR3 contains 14 residues. The V gene's germline CDR1 is SQVTM and CDR2 ANQGSEA. The CDR3 region has the DNA TGCAGCGTTGAGCCGGGATCTACCAGTAGGGAGCAGTTCTTC. Amino acids: CSVEPGSTSREQFF.

This clonotype was seen at least ten times. The rearrangement uses TRBV11-2 and TRBJ2-5; no clear D. Trimming left V 2 bases short and J 2 bases short, with 6 bases between. Looked up from germline, CDR1 is SGHAT and CDR2 is FQNNGV. The CDR3 extends over 13 amino acids. Written as DNA, the CDR3 is TGTGCCAGCAGCTTATCTCTGCAAGAGACCCAGTACTTC. It translates to CASSLSLQETQYF.

V is TRBV20-1 and J is TRBJ2-7; 8 nucleotides line up with TRBD1. The length of the CDR3 is 13 residues. After removal of 6 bases from V and 0 bases from J, the junction contained 4 bases not matched to a gene. The germline gives CDR1 DFQATT, CDR2 SNEGSKA (reference sequence). The CDR3 coding sequence is TGCAGTGCATTGGACAGGGACTCCTACGAGCAGTACTTC. Translation gives CSALDRDSYEQYF.

This clonotype was detected ten times or more. The V call is TRBV5-4, the J call TRBJ2-7; no reliable D call. CDR3 length equals 13 residues. Trimming stripped 3 bases from V and 0 bases from J, with 7 bases between. Looked up from germline, CDR1 is SGHNT and CDR2 is YYREEE (reference sequence). CDR3 coding DNA: TGTGCCAGCAGCTACGAGGCCTCCTACGAGCAGTACTTC. This sequence encodes CASSYEASYEQYF.

This clonotype was picked up a small number of times. This clone may be a read error of a much larger clone one base away. V usage is TRBV5-1 and J usage is TRBJ1-4; no reliable D call. Germline V gene data show CDR1 as SGHRS and CDR2 as YFSETQ. The CDR3 is made up of 14 amino acids. In DNA form, the CDR3 reads TGCGCCAGCAGCTTCGGCAGAACTAATGACAAACTGTTTTTT. Protein sequence: CASSFGRTNDKLFF.

This clonotype was found many times. The chain combines TRBV12-3 or TRBV12-4 with TRBJ1-5; D ambiguous. The CDR3 is made up of 13 amino acids. V was clipped by 3 bases and J by 9 bases, with 12 bases between them. For the CDR3, the DNA is TGTGCCAGCAGTTTGTCAGGCGCGGGGCCCCAGCATTTT. Its protein is CASSLSGAGPQHF.

This clonotype was found many times. V is TRBV29-1 and J is TRBJ2-3, with D tentatively TRBD1 (6 bases). The CDR3 covers 12 residues. V shed 7 bases and J shed 2 bases, with 10 bases lying between them. CDR1 is SQVTM and CDR2 is ANQGSEA in the germline V gene. The CDR3 DNA sequence: TGCAGCGGGGACATCAACACAGATACGCAGTATTTT. Translation: CSGDINTDTQYF.

This clonotype has ten or more counts. This chain joins TRBV20-1 and TRBJ2-7; D not certain. The CDR3 covers 14 residues. CDR1 is DFQATT, CDR2 SNEGSKA, per germline (reference sequence). The V and J ends lost 1 base and 2 bases respectively, with 12 bases between them. CDR3 coding DNA: TGCAGTGCTAGAGCCCCGGGCCGACCCTACGAGCAGTACTTC. This encodes CSARAPGRPYEQYF.

The table lists this clonotype with many counts. The V and J genes are TRBV5-1 and TRBJ2-5, with 8 positions matching TRBD1. The CDR3 extends over 14 amino acids. The V gene end was trimmed by 6 bases and the J gene end by 2 bases; junction bases not matched to a gene: 6. Germline-derived CDR1 and CDR2 are SGHRS and YFSETQ. The CDR3 region has the DNA TGCGCCAGCACAACAGGGGGGATACAAGAGACCCAGTACTTC. As protein: CASTTGGIQETQYF.

In its sample, this clonotype was seen many times. V and J are TRBV6-2 or TRBV6-3 and TRBJ1-4; D perhaps matches TRBD1 (5 bases). The CDR3 runs to 13 residues. Germline-derived CDR1 and CDR2 are MNHEY and SVGEGT. V lost 7 bases and J lost 7, with 13 bases in between. The CDR3 DNA is TGTGCCAGCAACAACAGGAGGAGTGAAAAACTGTTTTTT. It translates to CASNNRRSEKLFF.

This clonotype was recorded at least ten times. The chain couples TRBV20-1 to TRBJ2-1, with 9 positions matching TRBD2. Unmatched junction bases numbered 10, after V lost 0 bases and J lost 7 bases. This CDR3 contains 16 residues. Looked up from germline, CDR1 is DFQATT and CDR2 is SNEGSKA (reference sequence). The CDR3 nucleotides are TGCAGTGCTAGAGAGGGGTTAGCGGGGGCCGATAATGAGCAGTTCTTC. Protein sequence: CSAREGLAGADNEQFF.

This clonotype appeared many times. The chain is built from TRBV24-1 and TRBJ2-7, with D perhaps TRBD1 or TRBD2 (5 bases each). Germline V gene sequence: CDR1 KGHDR, CDR2 SFDVKD. This CDR3 is 13 amino acids long. V lost 7 bases and J lost 0, with 9 bases in between. The CDR3: CATSGTDSYEQYF. CDR3 bases: TGTGCCACCAGCGGGACGGACTCCTACGAGCAGTACTTC.

In this sample, this clonotype turned up a few times. The chain is built from TRBV5-1 and TRBJ2-7, with no clear D. Germline assignment: CDR1 SGHRS and CDR2 YFSETQ. Trimming cost V 4 bases and J 4 bases, with 12 bases left between them. The CDR3 is made up of 13 amino acids. The CDR3 loop reads CASSQGILYEQYF. The CDR3, as DNA: TGCGCCAGCAGCCAAGGGATTTTGTACGAGCAGTACTTC.

This clonotype was recorded many times. This chain uses TRBV7-2 with TRBJ2-5; no clear D gene. V lost 7 bases, J lost 2 bases, and 14 bases lay in between. The CDR3 is made up of 14 amino acids. The germline V gene encodes CDR1 SGHTA and CDR2 FQGNSA. The CDR3 loop reads CASTTPGRQETQYF. Written as DNA, the CDR3 is TGTGCCAGCACCACTCCAGGCAGACAAGAGACCCAGTACTTC.

The chain combines TRBV3-1 with TRBJ2-1; the match to TRBD1 covers 9 bases. The CDR3 contains 16 residues. V was pared by 1 base and J by 5 bases, with 6 bases of the junction left unmatched. CDR1 and CDR2 from the germline V gene are LGHDT and YNNKEL (reference sequence). The CDR3 is CASSQAGQGSHNEQFF. The CDR3 DNA follows: TGTGCCAGCAGCCAAGCTGGACAGGGGTCCCACAATGAGCAGTTCTTC.

Details on this clonotype: One base away lies a much larger clone, so this may be a sequencing read error. This rearrangement joins TRBV2 to TRBJ2-1; D assignment may be TRBD1 or TRBD2 (6 bases each). Per germline, CDR1 SNHLY and CDR2 FYNNEI. V lost 8 bases and J 1 base, leaving 12 bases between the germline ends. This CDR3 has 14 amino acids. CDR3 region: CASGGRRSYNEQFF. CDR3 in DNA: TGTGCCAGCGGGGGGCGGAGATCCTACAATGAGCAGTTCTTC.

This clonotype has a count of ten or more. V and J are TRBV12-3 or TRBV12-4 and TRBJ1-6; D not resolved. V was clipped by 1 base and J by 10 bases, with 14 bases between them. The length of the CDR3 is 15 residues. CDR3 amino acids: CASSLDSPGLSPLHF. The CDR3 DNA reads TGTGCCAGCAGTTTAGACAGTCCGGGATTATCACCCCTCCACTTT.